The TCR beta chain under discussion was sequenced for a study of regulatory T cells in long-lasting Graves disease. Whole-study findings and limits: Persistent Graves' patients showed less TCR diversity than newly diagnosed ones. Under persistent disease, TRBV28, TRBJ1-2 and TRBJ2-5 were used preferentially.

Through Arm-PCR of CDR3 regions and iRepertoire HTBI primers, TCR beta libraries were built. Using its own MiXCR run on the multiplex PCR reads, TCRdb lists one record per CDR3 protein. The table records around 400,000 distinct CDR3 sequences, approximately 16% of them present only once. This clonotype has a handful of counts. Its antigen is as yet unknown. The CDR3 length is 19 residues. After removal of 2 bases from V and 7 bases from J, the junction contained 14 bases not matched to a gene. The time point was: newly diagnosed GD, antithyroid drugs for less than 3 months. With RNA extracted from PBMCs as input, the TCR library was made. The sample also formed part of further work on T cells in Graves' hyperthyroidism and ophthalmopathy.

The sample consisted of peripheral blood mononuclear cells (PBMCs), taken at new diagnosis, from a patient treated with antithyroid drugs. This TCR came from a woman in her forties with Graves disease. The chain joins TRBV12-3 or TRBV12-4 to TRBJ2-1, with 13 bases identical to TRBD2. The CDR3 region has the DNA TGTGCCAGCAGTTTATCCCCCGGACTAGCGGGGGCGGGTATTAATGAGCAGTTCTTC. Residues: CASSLSPGLAGAGINEQFF.